These T cell receptor beta chains were read from a single sample in a study of cytomegalovirus exposure and HLA in healthy donors. Assay: immunoSEQ multiplex PCR; the TCRdb copy retains only in-frame clones and omits some. This sample has around 150,000 clones; over 70% occur once, and the top ten carry almost 7%. Source material: PBMCs. These receptor sequences come from a man in his forties or fifties in good health and CMV-seropositive. The CDR3 runs from the conserved cysteine through the conserved F or W. D genes are given only for firm matches. Clone size is shown for a subset of rows, as once, few, many or a class of expanded clone.

J gene	clone size	D gene	V gene	CDR3 DNA	CDR3 protein
TRBJ2-6	.	.	TRBV5-6	TGTGCCAGCAGCTTGTATCGGAGCTCTGGGGCCAACGTCCTGACTTTC	CASSLYRSSGANVLTF
TRBJ1-1	.	.	TRBV5-1	TGCGCCAGCAGTTTACAGCTTTCGAACACTGAAGCTTTCTTT	CASSLQLSNTEAFF
TRBJ1-2	.	.	TRBV5-8	TGTGCCAGCAGCTTACCAGGGTTTTCGGACTATGGCTACACCTTC	CASSLPGFSDYGYTF
TRBJ2-1	.	.	TRBV23-1	TGCGCCAGCAGTCAATCGCGGGGTTTGGGTGACTCCTACAATGAGCAGTTCTTC	CASSQSRGLGDSYNEQFF
TRBJ2-5	.	TRBD2	TRBV2	TGTGCCAGCGCATCTGGAGGGCTAGCGGGAAAAGAGACCCAGTACTTC	CASASGGLAGKETQYF
TRBJ1-5	.	.	TRBV6-5	TGTGCCAGCAGTAGGAACAGGGAAGAGAATCAGCCCCAGCATTTT	CASSRNREENQPQHF
TRBJ2-7	few	TRBD1	TRBV9	TGTGCCAGCAGCGTGCGGGACAGGGGGATCGAGCAGTACTTC	CASSVRDRGIEQYF
TRBJ2-7	.	.	TRBV11-2	TGTGCCAGCAGCGTCGGAGGGGGGACAGCGACGTACGAGCAGTACTTC	CASSVGGGTATYEQYF
TRBJ2-5	.	TRBD2	TRBV7-2	TGTGCCAGCAGCTTTCGGTCCCTAGCGGGGCGCCAAGAGACCCAGTACTTC	CASSFRSLAGRQETQYF
TRBJ2-7	.	TRBD1	TRBV2	TGTGCCAGCCGCGACAGGGGAACGAACGAGCAGTACTTC	CASRDRGTNEQYF
TRBJ2-7	.	.	TRBV19	TGTGCCAGTAGTACCTCGCCGACAGCCACGATCTCCTACGAGCAGTACTTC	CASSTSPTATISYEQYF
TRBJ2-7	.	.	TRBV2	TGTGCCAGCAGTGAGTTTGCAGGGCAGGCAACCTACGAGCAGTACTTC	CASSEFAGQATYEQYF
TRBJ1-5	.	.	TRBV19	TGTGCCAGTAGTATTGAAAGCTTCAATCAGCCCCAGCATTTT	CASSIESFNQPQHF
TRBJ2-4	.	TRBD1	TRBV4-1	TGCGCCAGCAGCCAAGGGCGACAGGGGCGGAACATTCAGTACTTC	CASSQGRQGRNIQYF
TRBJ2-7	.	.	TRBV9	TGTGCCAGCAGCGTAGGGGACTGGGCCTCCTACGAGCAGTACTTC	CASSVGDWASYEQYF
TRBJ2-7	.	TRBD2	TRBV15	TGTGCCACCAGCAGAGAGAGGGGAGGGATAACCTACGAGCAGTACTTC	CATSRERGGITYEQYF
TRBJ1-5	.	TRBD1	TRBV28	TGTGCCAGCAGTCTTACCACCGGGACAGGGTTCAAACCCCAGCATTTT	CASSLTTGTGFKPQHF
TRBJ1-4	once	.	TRBV28	TGTGCCAGCAGTTATCCTGTACAGGCTAATGAAAAACTGTTTTTT	CASSYPVQANEKLFF
TRBJ1-5	.	.	TRBV29-1	TGCAGCGTTGTGGTGGCGTTCGGGCAGCCCCAGCATTTT	CSVVVAFGQPQHF
TRBJ2-2	once	.	TRBV18	TGTGCCAGCTCACCGGTCGAGGCCGGGGAGCTGTTTTTT	CASSPVEAGELFF
TRBJ2-7	.	TRBD1	TRBV9	TGTGCCAGCAGCGTAGACGAGGGGACAGGGGTAGTCTACGAGCAGTACTTC	CASSVDEGTGVVYEQYF
TRBJ2-1	.	TRBD2	TRBV9	TGTGCCAGCAGCGTAGCTACGCATGGACTAGCGGGAGGTAAGAATGAGCAGTTCTTC	CASSVATHGLAGGKNEQFF
TRBJ2-2	.	TRBD1	TRBV28	TGTGCCAGCAGTTTTAGGGGGCCGAACACCGGGGAGCTGTTTTTT	CASSFRGPNTGELFF
TRBJ2-7	.	TRBD2	TRBV11-3	TGTGCCAGCAGCGCCCCGGGACTAGCGGGTTCCTACGAGCAGTACTTC	CASSAPGLAGSYEQYF
TRBJ1-5	.	TRBD1	TRBV5-1	TGCGCCAGCAGCTGGACAGGGGGCAATCAGCCCCAGCATTTT	CASSWTGGNQPQHF
TRBJ2-1	.	TRBD2	TRBV28	TGTGCCAGCAGTTTACCCCAGGGTGGAGCGGGGGGGCCGTATGAGCAGTTCTTC	CASSLPQGGAGGPYEQFF
TRBJ2-5	.	.	TRBV5-6	TGTGCCAGCAGCTTGGGGCGGGGTTTGAGGGAGACCCAGTACTTC	CASSLGRGLRETQYF
TRBJ1-1	.	TRBD1	TRBV5-1	TGCGCCAGCAGCTTGGCCGGGGCAGGGGGCGTGAAAACTGAAGCTTTCTTT	CASSLAGAGGVKTEAFF
TRBJ1-6	few	TRBD1	TRBV2	TGTGCCAGCCGGGACAGGGGATCACCCCTCCACTTT	CASRDRGSPLHF
TRBJ1-1	.	.	TRBV11-2	TGTGCCAGCAGCTTAGGGGGACAAGGCACTGAAGCTTTCTTT	CASSLGGQGTEAFF
TRBJ2-1	.	.	TRBV7-2	TGTGCCAGCAGCCTCGCGCTGGGGGGCTACAATGAGCAGTTCTTC	CASSLALGGYNEQFF
TRBJ2-3	.	.	TRBV9	TGTGCCAGCAGCGTAGTGGGCCTAGCAGCTAGCACAGATACGCAGTATTTT	CASSVVGLAASTDTQYF
TRBJ2-7	.	TRBD2	TRBV5-1	TGCGCCAGCAGCTTGGAGCGGGGTTCCTCCTACGAGCAGTACTTC	CASSLERGSSYEQYF
TRBJ1-2	.	TRBD1	TRBV2	TGTGCCAGCAGTGAAAGGACAGGGGAACAATACTATGGCTACACCTTC	CASSERTGEQYYGYTF
TRBJ2-7	.	TRBD2	TRBV29-1	TGCAGCGCCTTGACCGGGCCGGGGGGACAGCAGTACTTC	CSALTGPGGQQYF
TRBJ1-4	.	.	TRBV27	TGTGCCAGCAGGGGAGGACTCGGTGAAAAACTGTTTTTT	CASRGGLGEKLFF
TRBJ2-7	.	.	TRBV18	TGTGCCAGCTCACCACTACCGTCGGGAGTTGCCTACGAGCAGTACTTC	CASSPLPSGVAYEQYF
TRBJ1-1	.	TRBD1	TRBV30	TGTGCCTGGAGCACAGGGGTCACTGAAGCTTTCTTT	CAWSTGVTEAFF
TRBJ2-3	.	TRBD2	TRBV2	TGTGCCAGCAGTGAAGCGCCGGGCGGGAGAGGCACAGATACGCAGTATTTT	CASSEAPGGRGTDTQYF
TRBJ2-1	.	TRBD1	TRBV4-3	TGCGCCAGCAGCATTTTAGGGGGCGAAAATGAGCAGTTCTTC	CASSILGGENEQFF
TRBJ2-2	.	TRBD2	TRBV11-3	TGTGCCAGCAGCTTCAAGCGGGAGGTTACCGGGGAGCTGTTTTTT	CASSFKREVTGELFF
TRBJ2-1	.	TRBD1	TRBV30	TGTGCCTGGAATTCACGGGACAGGGGGCTCTACAATGAGCAGTTCTTC	CAWNSRDRGLYNEQFF
TRBJ2-3	.	TRBD2	TRBV29-1	TGCAGCGTGGCCCCTCTAGCGGGGGGGACAGATACGCAGTATTTT	CSVAPLAGGTDTQYF
TRBJ2-1	.	TRBD2	TRBV19	TGTGCCAGTATAAGGACTAGCGGGAGCCCCTACAATGAGCAGTTCTTC	CASIRTSGSPYNEQFF
TRBJ2-7	.	.	TRBV4-1	TGCGCCAGCAGCCAAGACGGGCGAGAGGCAGGGGCCTTCTCCTACGAGCAGTACTTC	CASSQDGREAGAFSYEQYF
TRBJ1-5	few	.	TRBV30	TGTGCCTGGAGCGGCCGGGGAGATCAGCCCCAGCATTTT	CAWSGRGDQPQHF
TRBJ2-7	.	TRBD2	TRBV27	TGTGCCAGCAGTACATACCTCACTAGCGGGGGTGCCTCAACCAGGTACTTC	CASSTYLTSGGASTRYF
TRBJ2-3	.	TRBD2	TRBV28	TGTGCCAGCAGTATGGTCAGCGGGAGGGCCCCAAATACGCAGTATTTT	CASSMVSGRAPNTQYF
TRBJ2-2	.	TRBD2	TRBV11-2	TGTGCCAGCAACATAGCGGGCACCGGGGAGCTGTTTTTT	CASNIAGTGELFF
TRBJ1-5	.	.	TRBV27	TGTGCCAGCAGTCCCCAGGGCCGTAATCAGCCCCAGCATTTT	CASSPQGRNQPQHF
TRBJ2-1	.	TRBD2	TRBV7-2	TGTGCCAGCAGCTCCGGACTAGCGGGGGGGCAAAATGAGCAGTTCTTC	CASSSGLAGGQNEQFF
TRBJ2-7	.	TRBD1	TRBV7-2	TGTGCCAGCAGCGAAGACAGGGGGCGCATCTACGAGCAGTACTTC	CASSEDRGRIYEQYF
TRBJ1-2	.	.	TRBV9	TGTGCCAGCAGCGGATACAGGGCAGCTAACTATGGCTACACCTTC	CASSGYRAANYGYTF